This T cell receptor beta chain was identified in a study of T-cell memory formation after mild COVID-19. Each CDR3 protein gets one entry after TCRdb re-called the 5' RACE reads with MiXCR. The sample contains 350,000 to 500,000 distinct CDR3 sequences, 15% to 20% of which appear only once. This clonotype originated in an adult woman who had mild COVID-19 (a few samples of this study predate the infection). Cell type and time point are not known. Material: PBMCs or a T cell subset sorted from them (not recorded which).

CDR3 protein: CASSTDRVNGYNEQFF. Here the CDR3 DNA reads TGTGCCAGCAGCACGGACAGGGTAAATGGCTACAATGAGCAGTTCTTC. The chain is built from TRBV7-9 and TRBJ2-1; 8 bases line up with TRBD1. The CDR3 loop spans 16 amino acids. V dropped 5 bases and J dropped 3; count of bases not matched to a gene: 9. The germline V gene has CDR1 SEHNR and CDR2 FQNEAQ (reference sequence).